This TCR delta chain was retrieved from a study of Vδ1+ human thymocytes. Study outcomes and limitations: Thymic TRG and TRD repertoires appeared highly polyclonal, with Gaussian CDR3 length distributions.

The template was reverse-transcribed extracted RNA. The CDR3 regions were amplified by multiplex PCR from V-gene primers to a constant-region primer. TCRdb reprocessed the multiplex PCR reads using CATT. In the table there are fewer than 30,000 delta-chain clones, nearly 7.5% of which are singletons. This CDR3 spans 15 amino acids. Alphabeta T cells were depleted, then CD3+ Vdelta1+ Vdelta2- thymocytes were FACS-sorted. Sorted Vdelta1+ thymocytes were about 97% to 99.6% pure. With respect to this clone: Its antigen is still unknown.

The sequence came from a girl in the first two years of life who had congenital heart surgery. The J gene was reported as TRDJ1; the V gene went uncalled. Material for sequencing was Vdelta1+ gamma-delta thymocytes from the thymus. Specified subset: FACS-sorted CD3+ TCRalphabeta- TCRVdelta1+ TCRVdelta2- thymocytes. The CDR3 region has the DNA TGTGCTCTTGGGGAACGAGCCTTCCACACCGATAAACTCATCTTT. Translation gives CALGERAFHTDKLIF.